This T cell receptor (beta chain) was observed in a study of shared clonotypes between healthy human individuals (dated by TCRdb to between 2020 and 2021). Regarding the complete study: The cohort included three men and two women between 18 and 49 years of age. For each donor, CD4 naive and CD4 memory were each run on three plates, CD8 naive on two plates, and CD8 memory on one plate. Blood TCR repertoires of four to six healthy adults were deeply sequenced to estimate repertoire size and the extent of clonotype sharing between individuals. Libraries were prepared and TCR repertoires were sequenced by different laboratories using diverse techniques, in order to increase sequencing depth and limit assay-specific biases. Between about 0.85 and 9.5 billion PBMCs per donor were obtained by leukapheresis.

Turning to this clone: Its binding antigen is unknown. The sample holds no much larger clone one base away, and base qualities are not on file.

What the study reported, not specific to this receptor: The small number of donors limited the genetic and exposure-history diversity represented. Based on pairwise subsampling, the degree of clonotype sharing among donors was expected to be affected by sequencing depth. When four donors were compared, the shared fraction of clonotypes was about 5.5% for naive CD4, roughly 3.3% for naive CD8, 2.3% for memory CD4, and 0.3% to 0.5% for memory CD8. Naive subsets generally had larger estimated clonotype richness than memory subsets. Sampling was restricted to blood, and TCR repertoires in tissues likely differ from the TCR repertoires found in blood. Compared with non-shared clonotypes, clonotypes shared by all four sorted-subset donors had higher generation probabilities. Rarefaction of sorted-subset datasets indicated incomplete sequencing despite the large sequencing depth.

TCR CDR3 regions were amplified from genomic DNA by multiplex PCR using the deep immunoSEQ assay. Extracted genomic DNA from each cell subset was distributed evenly across all wells of several immunoSEQ 96-well plates, and each plate was treated as a replicate. For sorted subsets, roughly 190 ng of genomic DNA, equivalent to some 30,000 T cell genomes, went into each replicate PCR. Purified libraries were measured with a Qubit 3.0 fluorometer, size-checked on a Bioanalyzer 2100, and measured again with the KAPA Library Quantification kit. A separate single-read 150-cycle Illumina NextSeq 550 flow cell was used to sequence each immunoSEQ 96-well plate. The original methods were these. Because the immunoSEQ output held only junctional sequences and lacked quality scores, the filtering could not match the filtering applied to full-length reads. Sequences were annotated with PyIR, a Python wrapper for IgBLAST v1.9, and V/J genes and CDR3 were assigned using IMGT germline references. Reads were filtered out if the reads had weak V/J assignments (E-value above 1e-6), no CDR3, stop codons, out-of-frame junctions, or ambiguous translated residues. V3J clonotypes were defined as sequences sharing the same inferred V gene, J gene, and CDR3 amino acid sequence. Percentage overlap between repertoires was calculated by dividing the number of shared unique clonotypes by the size of the smaller repertoire. RTK rarefaction, the Chao1 estimator, and Recon v2.1 estimates of unobserved clonotypes were used to assess repertoire richness. For all TCRbeta clonotypes obtained by the gDNA method from several donors, generation probabilities were computed with OLGA. TCRdb's version of the immuneACCESS table is confined to in-frame rearrangements and falls short of the full clone set. An unresolved V gene accounts for under half of the shortfall where checked; the remainder is of unknown origin. V, J and clone size are those of that table, while D and trimming were read from the DNA. The sample table records approximately 350,000 clones; approximately 96% of these occur just once. Jointly, the top ten make up 0.32% of the sample.

V ends up 1 base short and J 8 bases short, with an unmatched junction base count of 4. Via the germline V gene (reference sequence), CDR1 is MNHEY and CDR2 SMNVEV. The cysteine opens and the phenylalanine closes a CDR3 of 14 amino acids. Just the 42-base CDR3 DNA is kept, in frame starting at base 1. Healthy HIV-negative adults with no recently reported acute infections or vaccinations were included as donors. Every donor was a Caucasian adult living in Nashville, Tennessee, USA. CD8 memory samples consisted of magnetically selected CD45RO+ cells combined with CCR7-negative CD45RA+ effector memory (TemRA) cells. After blood collection by leukapheresis, PBMCs were isolated using Ficoll-Histopaque density gradient centrifugation and then cryopreserved in the vapor phase of liquid nitrogen. Purity and quantity of every magnetically sorted T cell population were checked by analytical flow cytometry. Genomic DNA was isolated from every sorted fraction and measured by UV absorbance on a Nanodrop 2000c.

The sequenced material came from memory CD8+ T cells sorted from blood. The meaning of the sample's cell subset or site label: CD45RO+ cells pooled with CCR7-negative TemRA cells. The TCR originated in a young man in good health. The sequence links TRBV27 to TRBJ2-1; TRBD2 lines up with 8 middle nucleotides. The sequence in DNA is TGTGCCAGCAGTTTATTGGGGACTAGGGATGAGCAGTTCTTC. It specifies CASSLLGTRDEQFF.